This T cell receptor beta chain emerged from a study of molecular identifiers for immune sequencing clone quantification. The CDR3 spans 14 residues. Trimming took 0 bases from V and 3 from J, leaving 8 bases between them. Isolation of naive CD8 T cells was achieved by sorting on a CD8+CD4-CCR7+CD45RA+ phenotype. This clonotype has at least ten counts. Its antigen is unknown. Whole-study results and caveats: Clones above 20 RNA copies held over 98% of effector molecules, under 1% in naive cells.

MiXCR was run by TCRdb on the PCR reads, yielding one entry per CDR3 protein. The table shows roughly 300,000 distinct CDR3 sequences, with roughly a quarter occurring only once. The chain has TRBV12-3 or TRBV12-4 and TRBJ1-1; D is ambiguous. Sample: naive CD8+ T cells from blood, with Jurkat cell RNA spiked in. Subset indicated: FACS-sorted CD8+CD4-CCR7+CD45RA+ naive T cells. This receptor was taken from a human donor in good health. Some libraries in this study had Jurkat cell RNA spiked in. The CDR3 loop is CASSLAVRYTEAFF. The CDR3 DNA reads TGTGCCAGCAGTTTAGCAGTCCGGTACACTGAAGCTTTCTTT.